This TCR beta chain was sequenced during a study of monozygotic twins with inflammatory bowel disease. A template switching step added UMIs, each with a 6-nucleotide sample barcode. TCRdb processed the 5' RACE reads again and assigns one entry to each CDR3 protein, with no DNA. The sample yields about 350,000 distinct CDR3 sequences, of which the top ten take up around 2%. Germline CDR1 reads ENHRY; CDR2 reads SYGVKD. The CDR3 length is 13 residues. Study observations and caveats: Subtypes among T cells remained indistinguishable.

About this clonotype itself: The antigen is undetermined.

The authors drew 2.5 to 3 ml of blood from each donor. Blood samples, whole and unsorted for T cells, yielded the isolated total RNA. The sequenced sample consisted of blood. The receptor comes from a human donor with ulcerative colitis or Crohn's disease, or a healthy co-twin of an affected twin (not recorded which). The gene calls are TRBV10-3 and TRBJ1-5. CDR3 region: CAISGSVYQPQHF.